Each of the 25 T cell receptor beta chains below was sequenced from the same sample in a study of T cells in Graves' hyperthyroidism and ophthalmopathy. Amplified TCR beta CDR3 regions derived from RNA transcripts. Researchers ran a first-round RT-PCR on the TCR CDR3 using the HTBI primer set. TCRdb passed the multiplex PCR reads through MiXCR, listing each CDR3 protein once. The repertoire holds a few hundred thousand distinct CDR3 sequences, with around 15% as singletons. Sequences were obtained from blood. The receptors derive from a woman between 40 and 50 years old with Graves' ophthalmopathy.

This clonotype came up many times. This sequence joins TRBV20-1 and TRBJ2-1; TRBD2 matches at 10 bases. In germline, CDR1 is DFQATT, CDR2 SNEGSKA (reference sequence). This CDR3 comprises 14 residues. V shed 5 bases, J shed 5 bases, and the junction held 6 bases outside the gene matches. The DNA of the CDR3 is TGCAGTGCTGCCCTAGCGGGAGTCAACAATGAGCAGTTCTTC. This gives the protein CSAALAGVNNEQFF.

This clonotype was seen at least ten times. The chain links TRBV2 to TRBJ1-6; D perhaps matches TRBD1 (5 bases). V was trimmed by 7 bases and J by 7 bases, leaving 14 bases between them. Germline CDR1 SNHLY, CDR2 FYNNEI. The CDR3 has 14 residues. Written as DNA, the CDR3 is TGTGCCAGCACTGTCTCAGGGTCCAATTCACCCCTCCACTTT. It specifies CASTVSGSNSPLHF. The full variable domain, its missing parts supplied by reference TRBV2 and TRBJ1-6, is EPEVTQTPSHQVTQMGQEVILRCVPISNHLYFYWYRQILGQKVEFLVSFYNNEISEKSEIFDDQFSVERPDGSNFTLKIRSTKLEDSAMYFCASTVSGSNSPLHFGNGTRLTVT.

The chain recombines TRBV7-9 with TRBJ1-2; maybe TRBD1 (6 bases). Trimming pared 0 bases from V and 4 bases from J, leaving 18 bases between. Germline lookup yields CDR1 SEHNR and CDR2 FQNEAQ (reference sequence). The CDR3 extends over 17 amino acids. The CDR3, as DNA: TGTGCCAGCAGCTTAGCGATTGTGGCTCGGGGGCCCTATGGCTACACCTTC. It translates to CASSLAIVARGPYGYTF.

Many counts were recorded for this clonotype. The CDR3 here is CASSLVGGTMNTEAFF. The CDR3 nucleotides read TGTGCCAGCAGCCTGGTGGGCGGGACCATGAACACTGAAGCTTTCTTT. The chain uses TRBV5-5 and TRBJ1-1; tentatively, D is TRBD1 (5 bases). The CDR3 contains 16 residues. Trimming pared 4 bases from V and 0 bases from J, leaving 16 bases between. From germline, CDR1 is SGHKS and CDR2 YYEKEE (reference sequence).

This clonotype was seen repeatedly, ten times or more. The chain carries TRBV6-1 and TRBJ1-5; the D gene is possibly TRBD1 (5 bases). This CDR3 is built from 14 residues. V was trimmed by 6 bases and J by 2 bases, leaving 11 bases between them. Per the germline V gene, CDR1 is MNHNS and CDR2 is SASEGT. CDR3 loop: CASRGVWGNQPQHF. The CDR3 region has the DNA TGTGCCAGCAGGGGGGTTTGGGGCAATCAGCCCCAGCATTTT.

This clonotype was detected ten times or more. The CDR3 loop is CASSVIREEETQYF. The CDR3 nucleotides are TGTGCCAGCAGTGTGATCCGGGAAGAAGAGACCCAGTACTTC. The chain carries TRBV28 and TRBJ2-5, with D possibly TRBD2 on 5 matching bases. CDR1 and CDR2 from the germline V gene are MDHEN and SYDVKM. The germline V and J ends were trimmed by 5 bases and 3 bases, with 13 bases remaining between them. The CDR3 spans 14 residues.

The chain carries TRBV5-4 and TRBJ2-1; 9 bases are a match to TRBD2. Looked up from germline, CDR1 is SGHNT and CDR2 is YYREEE (reference sequence). After removal of 1 base from V and 6 bases from J, the junction contained 8 bases not matched to a gene. The CDR3 totals 16 residues. The CDR3 protein is CASSLPAGGLPNEQFF. The CDR3 DNA reads TGTGCCAGCAGCTTGCCGGCGGGAGGGCTCCCCAATGAGCAGTTCTTC. Drawing the rest from reference TRBV5-4 and TRBJ2-1, the complete variable domain is ETGVTQSPTHLIKTRGQQVTLRCSSQSGHNTVSWYQQALGQGPQFIFQYYREEENGRGNFPPRFSGLQFPNYSSELNVNALELDDSALYLCASSLPAGGLPNEQFFGPGTRLTVL.

As regards this clonotype: Compared with germline, one end of the junction differs, possibly owing to a read error. The rearrangement links TRBV5-1 to TRBJ2-1, with D unclear. Germline values: CDR1 SGHRS, CDR2 YFSETQ. The CDR3 runs 14 residues. The CDR3 region has the DNA TGCGCCAGCAGTTTGGTTAGGAGTTTCGATGAGCAGTTCTTC. This gives the protein CASSLVRSFDEQFF.

Many counts were recorded for this clonotype. The CDR3 reads CASKTTGGNTEAFF. CDR3 coding DNA: TGTGCCAGCAAGACAACAGGGGGCAACACTGAAGCTTTCTTT. J is TRBJ1-1 and V is TRBV12-3 or TRBV12-4; 9 nucleotides match TRBD1. V was pared by 7 bases and J by 2 bases, with 5 bases of the junction left unmatched. This CDR3 has 14 residues.

This clonotype was observed many times. The rearrangement links TRBV10-3 to TRBJ2-3; D possibly corresponds to TRBD2 (6 bases). V was shortened by 5 bases and J by 4 bases, with 13 bases between the two germline ends. The CDR3 is 14 residues long. Germline-derived CDR1 and CDR2 are ENHRY and SYGVKD. CDR3 DNA sequence: TGTGCCATCAGTACCGCAGGGAGGCCAGATACGCAGTATTTT. It specifies CAISTAGRPDTQYF.

This clonotype was detected many times. The chain couples TRBV11-2 to TRBJ2-2; D gene uncertain. V was trimmed by 4 bases and J by 5 bases, leaving 8 bases between them. From germline, CDR1 is SGHAT and CDR2 FQNNGV. CDR3 length: 13 residues. The CDR3 here is CASSSTPTGELFF. The CDR3 DNA reads TGTGCCAGCAGCTCAACACCGACCGGGGAGCTGTTTTTT.

Many counts were recorded for this clonotype. The genes are TRBV7-8 and TRBJ2-5; 16 bases align to TRBD2. Germline V gene lookup returns CDR1 SGHVS and CDR2 FQNEAQ. The junction had 10 bases not matched to a gene; V was cut back by 5 bases and J by 7 bases. The CDR3 contains 17 residues. The CDR3 spells CASSRAGLAGGTGTQYF. Here the CDR3 DNA reads TGTGCCAGCAGCCGTGCGGGACTAGCGGGGGGGACGGGGACCCAGTACTTC. The full variable domain, rest sourced from reference TRBV7-8 and TRBJ2-5, is GAGVSQSPRYKVAKRGQDVALRCDPISGHVSLFWYQQALGQGPEFLTYFQNEAQLDKSGLPSDRFFAERPEGSVSTLKIQRTQQEDSAVYLCASSRAGLAGGTGTQYFGPGTRLLVL.

The CDR3 region is CASSDPQAGGQTQYF. The CDR3 DNA follows: TGTGCCAGCAGTGACCCCCAAGCGGGGGGGCAAACGCAGTATTTT. This chain uses TRBV9 with TRBJ2-3; 10 bases line up with TRBD2. From germline, CDR1 is SGDLS and CDR2 YYNGEE. There are 15 residues in the CDR3. J was trimmed by 9 bases and V by 5 bases; bases with no gene match: 12.

Many counts were recorded for this clonotype. The chain is built from TRBV7-2 and TRBJ1-1; D not resolved. This CDR3 has 15 amino acids. CDR1 and CDR2 from the germline V gene are SGHTA and FQGNSA. V lost 2 bases and J 0 bases, leaving 10 bases between the germline ends. This CDR3 is CASSLLGTMNTEAFF. The DNA of the CDR3 is TGTGCCAGCAGCTTATTGGGTACCATGAACACTGAAGCTTTCTTT.

This clonotype was recorded once. The V call is TRBV3-1, the J call TRBJ1-3; tentatively, D is TRBD1 (6 bases). The length of the CDR3 is 16 residues. V shed 4 bases and J shed 0 bases, with 13 bases lying between them. Germline values: CDR1 LGHDT, CDR2 YNNKEL (reference sequence). This CDR3 is CASSPGQQYSGNTIYF. The CDR3 bases are TGTGCCAGCAGCCCCGGACAGCAGTACTCTGGAAACACCATATATTTT.

This clonotype was detected many times. V usage is TRBV7-2 and J usage is TRBJ1-5; D not certain. Germline V gene lookup returns CDR1 SGHTA and CDR2 FQGNSA. The CDR3 contains 15 residues. V lost 1 base to trimming and J lost 6 bases, with 13 bases between them. The CDR3 DNA reads as TGTGCCAGCAGCTTAGGGGCGGGCTTATCTCAGCCCCAGCATTTT. This encodes CASSLGAGLSQPQHF.

Ten or more counts support this clonotype. The chain couples TRBV6-5 to TRBJ1-1; D possibly corresponds to TRBD1 (5 bases). V dropped 2 bases and J dropped 5 bases, with 9 bases sitting between them. The CDR3 has 13 residues. Germline values: CDR1 MNHEY, CDR2 SVGAGI. For the CDR3, the DNA is TGTGCCAGCAGTTACAGGGGAAGGACTGAAGCTTTCTTT. This translates into CASSYRGRTEAFF.

This clonotype was detected ten times or more. This chain connects TRBV19 to TRBJ1-1, with TRBD1 matching 9 bases. In germline, CDR1 is LNHDA, CDR2 SQIVND (reference sequence). V shed 9 bases and J 0 bases; nucleotides not matched to a gene: 11. The CDR3 totals 16 residues. The CDR3 region has the DNA TGTGCCAGCCAACGTGGACAGGGGACTTTGAACACTGAAGCTTTCTTT. Its protein product is CASQRGQGTLNTEAFF.

The chain is built from TRBV9 and TRBJ2-7; 9 nucleotides align to TRBD2. The V gene end was trimmed by 4 bases and the J gene end by 5 bases; junction bases not matched to a gene: 16. CDR1 is SGDLS and CDR2 is YYNGEE in the germline V gene. CDR3 length equals 17 residues. CDR3 region: CASSTGLASSILDEQYF. The CDR3 region has the DNA TGTGCCAGCAGCACCGGACTAGCGTCATCGATTCTCGACGAGCAGTACTTC.

This clonotype was counted at least ten times. The chain combines TRBV6-1 with TRBJ2-5, with a weak D call TRBD1 (5 bases). The germline CDR1 and CDR2 sequences are MNHNS and SASEGT. The CDR3 sequence is 11 residues long. Trimming cost V 6 bases and J 5 bases, with 7 bases left between them. The CDR3 sequence: CASRTVETQYF. CDR3 nucleotide sequence: TGTGCCAGCAGGACAGTCGAGACCCAGTACTTC.

This clonotype was detected ten times or more. The genes are TRBV2 and TRBJ1-2, with unresolved D. This CDR3 contains 14 residues. In germline, CDR1 is SNHLY, CDR2 FYNNEI. The V end lost 1 base, the J end lost 5 bases, and 11 bases lay between the germline ends. The CDR3 region has the DNA TGTGCCAGCAGTGAAGACGGGCGGCGATATGGCTACACCTTC. As protein: CASSEDGRRYGYTF. The complete variable domain, with remaining parts taken from reference TRBV2 and TRBJ1-2, reads EPEVTQTPSHQVTQMGQEVILRCVPISNHLYFYWYRQILGQKVEFLVSFYNNEISEKSEIFDDQFSVERPDGSNFTLKIRSTKLEDSAMYFCASSEDGRRYGYTFGSGTRLTVV.

This clonotype was observed at least ten times. CDR3 bases: TGCAGTGCTAGTCTCCTACGGGGGAGGGGCACAGATACGCAGTATTTT. Residues: CSASLLRGRGTDTQYF. V and J are TRBV20-1 and TRBJ2-3; TRBD2 matches 7 bases. This CDR3 spans 16 amino acids. V lost 3 bases to trimming and J lost 1 base; unmatched junction nucleotides: 10. The V gene's germline CDR1 is DFQATT and CDR2 SNEGSKA (reference sequence).

This clonotype was detected ten times or more. The chain carries TRBV7-9 and TRBJ2-1; 9 nucleotides match TRBD1. This CDR3 has 14 amino acids. V gave up 11 bases and J gave up 7 bases; unmatched junction bases: 12. Germline V gene lookup returns CDR1 SEHNR and CDR2 FQNEAQ (reference sequence). The CDR3 bases are TGTGCCGGGACCGGACAGGGGAGTAGGAATGAGCAGTTCTTC. Its protein is CAGTGQGSRNEQFF.

This clonotype was seen at least ten times. In DNA, the CDR3 is TGTGCCAGCAGTTCACCACAGGTACCCCAGACCCAGTACTTC. This codes for CASSSPQVPQTQYF. The chain has TRBV12-3 or TRBV12-4 and TRBJ2-5, with D possibly matching TRBD1 (5 bases). The ends were cut back, 4 bases at V and 6 bases at J, with 15 bases in the middle. The length of the CDR3 is 14 residues.

Only a few counts were recorded for this clonotype. The gene calls are TRBV24-1 and TRBJ1-2; D remains ambiguous. The CDR3 extends over 13 amino acids. The V and J ends lost 8 bases and 2 bases respectively, with 11 bases between them. Germline V CDR1 and CDR2: KGHDR, SFDVKD. CDR3 DNA sequence: TGTGCCACCAAATTACAAGGAAACTATGGCTACACCTTC. Translated: CATKLQGNYGYTF.